This T cell receptor beta chain was profiled in a study of vaccination and CD4 T cells after COVID-19. The length of the CDR3 is 16 residues. Trimming pared 0 bases from V and 8 bases from J, leaving 17 bases between. Germline V gene lookup returns CDR1 DFQATT and CDR2 SNEGSKA (reference sequence). MiXCR was run by TCRdb on the PCR reads, yielding one entry per CDR3 protein. The profile shows tens of thousands of distinct CDR3 sequences, roughly 50% of them singletons. Sample time point: late sampling 161 to 241 days after vaccination in three convalescent patients. The genes are TRBV20-1 and TRBJ1-6; tentatively, D is TRBD1 (6 bases). The sample was CD4+ T cells from blood, taken about 7 months after SARS-CoV-2 vaccination. The clonotype was recovered from a human donor who had recovered from COVID-19. CDR3 residues: CSARDLAGDYDSPLHF. The DNA for the CDR3 is TGCAGTGCTAGAGATCTAGCAGGGGATTATGATTCACCCCTCCACTTT.